The sequence of this TCR beta chain was determined in a study of cytomegalovirus exposure and HLA in healthy donors. The CDR3 runs to 13 residues. V lost 3 bases and J 4 bases, leaving 8 bases between the germline ends. CDR1 and CDR2 (germline): SSHAT, FNYEAQ (reference sequence). Notes on this clone: No antigen is known for it.

Overall study findings and caveats: Previous analysis showed most TCR beta V segments were productive about 87% or about 30% of the time. Further analysis was carried out later, and it showed several of the most significant clusters appearing linked to common viral pathogens. HLA restriction was apparent for most CMV-associated TCR beta chains in a later analysis. Researchers reported in a later analysis that a missense DCLRE1C variant was tied to TCR beta V- and J-gene trimming.

The PCR ran on 60 Vbeta and 13 Jbeta primers. Profiled with immunoSEQ multiplex PCR; TCRdb holds only in-frame clones, not every one. Of 95,000 to 150,000 clones in the sample, more than 55% are singletons; the top ten hold roughly 1.4%. The TCR was taken from a young man in good health and CMV-seronegative. Material: PBMCs. V is TRBV7-7 and J is TRBJ2-3; D remains unclear. The CDR3 region has the DNA TGTGCCAGCAGCTTCGGCGGAGCAGATACGCAGTATTTT. It specifies CASSFGGADTQYF.